This TCR beta chain emerged from a study of OX40 agonist ivuxolimab in advanced cancers. Background for the entire study: Ivuxolimab, which targeted the costimulatory receptor OX40 (CD134), was an agonistic, fully human IgG2 monoclonal antibody. The dose-escalation cohort was over 70% male with a mean age of about 54 years, ranging from roughly 23 to 90. Among the roughly 52 dose-escalation patients, around 20 had hepatocellular carcinoma, some 15 melanoma, 9 renal cell carcinoma and 9 head and neck cancer. The paper covers the monotherapy dose-escalation part of the phase I ivuxolimab trial, which included N = 52 patients. The point of sequencing TCRbeta in the periphery was to test whether ivuxolimab changed TCR sequence diversity and drove clonal T-cell expansion. Partial responses occurred in three dose-escalation patients, of whom one had hepatocellular carcinoma and two had cutaneous melanoma. Prior anti-PD-1, anti-PD-L1 or anti-CTLA-4 therapy was permitted, and 40% of dose-escalation patients had received checkpoint inhibitors. Intravenous ivuxolimab was administered to patients every 2 weeks at six dose levels: 0.01, 0.1, 0.3, 1.5, 3 and 10 mg/kg. Findings and caveats that apply to the study as a whole: After ivuxolimab, CD8+ T cells had more expanded clones than CD4+ T cells on average. Which antigens the clonally expanded peripheral T cells were specific for was not determined. In the 0.1-3.0 mg/kg groups, partial responders had among the lowest normalized peripheral clonal expansion, particularly in CD8+ T cells. Low levels of normalized T-cell clonal expansion were also seen in some patients who did not respond. At doses of 0.1 to 3.0 mg/kg, clonal expansion of both CD4+ and CD8+ T cells in blood was seen between baseline and week 6.

The CDR3, from cysteine to phenylalanine, totals 11 residues. CDR3 DNA is the only sequence kept; it has 33 bases, read in frame from the first base. CDR1 and CDR2 were assigned from the germline V gene as MDHEN and SYDVKM. The junction carries 6 bases between V and J, which are trimmed by 6 bases and 5 bases respectively. Patients with a history of autoimmune disease or receiving systemic immunosuppression were excluded from the trial. In every dose cohort, peripheral blood was drawn for TCR sequencing at baseline, cycle 4 day 1, and cycle 7 day 1. The samples were taken from a phase I, first-in-human, multicenter, open-label dose-escalation trial of ivuxolimab. Adults with locally advanced or metastatic melanoma, renal cell carcinoma, hepatocellular carcinoma or head and neck squamous cell carcinoma were enrolled in the trial. Before TCR sequencing, CD4+ T cells and CD8+ T cells from peripheral blood were sorted into separate populations.

This clone has only one observation. The clone's antigen remains unknown. No per-base quality is available; no much larger clone lies one base away. For sequencing of the TCRbeta CDR3 region, genomic DNA was extracted from the sorted cells. The immunoSEQ Assay was used for sequencing of TCRbeta CDR3 regions. In its TCRdb copy, this immuneACCESS table keeps in-frame sequences only and misses some clones. Where compared with another copy, unresolved V genes explain less than half of these, and the others have no known cause. The sample table records about 82,000 clones; 85% of these occur just once. The ten largest make up around 2.5% of the sample.

The receptor chain draws on TRBV28 and TRBJ2-3, with the D gene uncertain. This clonotype was sampled from an adult with an advanced solid tumor such as melanoma, head and neck, liver or kidney cancer. The sequenced sample was CD4+ or CD8+ T cells sorted from blood, obtained in a trial of the OX40 agonist ivuxolimab. DNA sequence: TGTGCCAGCAGATTCCGAGATACGCAGTATTTT. This yields the protein CASRFRDTQYF.